The 2 T cell receptor beta chains in this list originate from one sample, sequenced in a study of spatial heterogeneity in lung cancer. Using its own MiXCR run on the 5' RACE reads, TCRdb lists one record per CDR3 protein. Here the sample spans over 75,000 distinct CDR3 sequences, approximately 21% being singletons. Sample time point: sample taken at primary tumor resection. Researchers sequenced whole RNA taken from tumor, nontumor lung or frozen PBMC without sorting. The source material was PBMCs, sampled at surgery. Source of these receptors: a male donor with early-stage non-small cell lung cancer.

This clonotype was seen repeatedly, ten times or more. This chain uses TRBV5-4 with TRBJ1-1; D gene unclear. CDR3 length: 15 residues. Germline values: CDR1 SGHNT, CDR2 YYREEE (reference sequence). V lost 4 bases and J 0 bases, leaving 13 bases between the germline ends. The CDR3 sequence: CASSGMSLLNTEAFF. Written as DNA, the CDR3 is TGTGCCAGCAGCGGAATGAGTCTCCTGAACACTGAAGCTTTCTTT.

The chain employs TRBV5-1 and TRBJ2-7, with 7 positions matching TRBD1. The ends lost 4 bases at V and 2 bases at J; junction bases unmatched: 6. The CDR3 length is 14 residues. Germline values: CDR1 SGHRS, CDR2 YFSETQ. The CDR3, as DNA: TGCGCCAGCAGCATCGGACAGGAGACCTACGAGCAGTACTTC. It is translated as CASSIGQETYEQYF.